These 7 T cell receptor beta chains originate from one sample sequenced in a study of blood T cell repertoires in COVID-19. Profiling relied on immunoSEQ multiplex PCR, and the TCRdb table lists in-frame clones only, not all of them. The sample consists of roughly 80,000 clones, 88% of them appearing once. Sample: peripheral blood. Source of these receptors: a woman aged 80 or over with acute or convalescent COVID-19.

V is TRBV12-3 or TRBV12-4 and J is TRBJ2-7; D call uncertain. The ends were cut back, 2 bases at V and 6 bases at J, with 11 bases in the middle. CDR3 length: 13 amino acids. CDR3 sequence reads: CASSLLGASEQYF. CDR3 nucleotides: TGTGCCAGCAGTTTACTGGGCGCCTCCGAGCAGTACTTC.

The CDR3 reads CASSRPLSQATNNEQFF. Written as DNA, the CDR3 is TGCGCCAGCAGCCGCCCTTTGAGCCAGGCCACCAACAATGAGCAGTTCTTC. The V and J genes are TRBV4-1 and TRBJ2-1; no clear D gene. V lost 4 bases and J 5 bases, leaving 21 bases between the germline ends. This CDR3 contains 17 residues. Germline CDR1 reads MGHRA; CDR2 reads YSYEKL.

This sequence joins TRBV19 and TRBJ2-2, with 14 nucleotides matching TRBD2. The germline CDR1 and CDR2 sequences are LNHDA and SQIVND (reference sequence). V shed 10 bases, J shed 3 bases, and the junction held 4 bases outside the gene matches. The CDR3 contains 15 residues. CDR3 nucleotides: TGTGCCACGGGACTAGCGGGAGCCCACACCGGGGAGCTGTTTTTT. Amino acid sequence: CATGLAGAHTGELFF. Full variable domain (remainder filled in from reference TRBV19 and TRBJ2-2): DGGITQSPKYLFRKEGQNVTLSCEQNLNHDAMYWYRQDPGQGLRLIYYSQIVNDFQKGDIAEGYSVSREKKESFPLTVTSAQKNPTAFYLCATGLAGAHTGELFFGEGSRLTVL.

The chain has TRBV7-9 and TRBJ1-3, with 7 bases aligning to TRBD1. The trim removed 5 bases at V and 4 bases at J, leaving 2 bases unmatched. Germline V gives CDR1 SEHNR, CDR2 FQNEAQ (reference sequence). The CDR3 consists of 13 residues. The CDR3 sequence: CASSRGQGNTIYF. The CDR3 coding sequence is TGTGCCAGCAGCCGGGGACAGGGAAACACCATATATTTT.

In this sample, this clone turned up once. V gene TRBV11-2 combines with J gene TRBJ1-5; the match to TRBD1 covers 7 bases. After removal of 4 bases from V and 3 bases from J, the junction contained 6 bases not matched to a gene. CDR3 length: 15 amino acids. The germline V gene encodes CDR1 SGHAT and CDR2 FQNNGV. DNA for the CDR3: TGTGCCAGCAGCTCCCAGGGGGGCTACAATCAGCCCCAGCATTTT. Its translation: CASSSQGGYNQPQHF.

The chain is built from TRBV2 and TRBJ1-5; 9 nucleotides agree with TRBD1. The V segment lost 6 bases and the J segment 7 bases; nucleotides outside the gene matches: 10. The CDR3 runs to 15 residues. Germline V gene sequence: CDR1 SNHLY, CDR2 FYNNEI. Here the CDR3 reads CASRGQGLGRQPQHF. As DNA, the CDR3 is TGTGCCAGCAGAGGACAGGGGCTCGGTCGGCAGCCCCAGCATTTT.

This clone came up a few times. This chain joins TRBV2 and TRBJ2-3, with D unclear. CDR1 and CDR2 (germline): SNHLY, FYNNEI. The CDR3 runs to 14 residues. Trimming pared 11 bases from V and 0 bases from J, leaving 15 bases between. The CDR3 sequence: CAGVGQYSTDTQYF. In DNA form, the CDR3 reads TGTGCCGGAGTCGGCCAGTATAGCACAGATACGCAGTATTTT.